This T cell receptor beta chain originates from a study of CD8 T cells in ankylosing spondylitis. The TCR beta libraries were generated through quantitative 5'-RACE incorporating molecular barcodes. TCRdb re-called the 5' RACE reads through MiXCR, storing one row per CDR3 protein. In the table there are about 130,000 distinct CDR3 sequences, 6% to 8.5% of which are singletons. The trim removed 5 bases at V and 2 bases at J, leaving 8 bases unmatched. Germline V gives CDR1 SGHTA, CDR2 FQGNSA. This CDR3 has 15 residues. In its sample, this clonotype was seen many times. The rearrangement links TRBV7-2 to TRBJ2-7, with 8 bases aligning to TRBD1. The sequence came from a female donor with ankylosing spondylitis or in good health (not recorded which). The sequenced sample consisted of blood, either unsorted or a sorted T cell fraction (not recorded which). The CDR3 protein is CASSLGTGSAYEQYF. Here the CDR3 DNA reads TGTGCCAGCAGCCTAGGGACAGGTTCAGCCTACGAGCAGTACTTC.